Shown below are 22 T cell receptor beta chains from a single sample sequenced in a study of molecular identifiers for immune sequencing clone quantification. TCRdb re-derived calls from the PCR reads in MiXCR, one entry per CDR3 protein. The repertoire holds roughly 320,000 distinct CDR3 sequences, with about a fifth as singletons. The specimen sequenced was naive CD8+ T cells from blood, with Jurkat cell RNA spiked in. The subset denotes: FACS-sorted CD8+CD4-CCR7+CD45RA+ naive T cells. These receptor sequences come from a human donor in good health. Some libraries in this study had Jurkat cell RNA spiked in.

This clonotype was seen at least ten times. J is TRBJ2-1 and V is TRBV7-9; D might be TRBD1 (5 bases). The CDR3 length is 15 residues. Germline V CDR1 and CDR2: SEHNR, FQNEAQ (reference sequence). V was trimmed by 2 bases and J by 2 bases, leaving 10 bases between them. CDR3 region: CASSLLQGTYNEQFF. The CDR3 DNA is TGTGCCAGCAGCTTATTGCAGGGTACCTACAATGAGCAGTTCTTC.

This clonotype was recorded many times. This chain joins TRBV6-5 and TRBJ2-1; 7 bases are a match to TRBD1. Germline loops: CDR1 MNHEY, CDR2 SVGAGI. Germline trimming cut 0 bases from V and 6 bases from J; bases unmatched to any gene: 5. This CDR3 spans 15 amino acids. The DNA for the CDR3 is TGTGCCAGCAGTTACTCAACGGCAGGGGGCAATGAGCAGTTCTTC. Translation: CASSYSTAGGNEQFF.

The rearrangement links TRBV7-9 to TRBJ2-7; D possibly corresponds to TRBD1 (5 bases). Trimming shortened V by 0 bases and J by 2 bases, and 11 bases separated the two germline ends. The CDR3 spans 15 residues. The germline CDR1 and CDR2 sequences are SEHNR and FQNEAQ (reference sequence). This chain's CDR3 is CASSLAWTRTYEQYF. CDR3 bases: TGTGCCAGCAGCTTAGCCTGGACACGAACCTACGAGCAGTACTTC.

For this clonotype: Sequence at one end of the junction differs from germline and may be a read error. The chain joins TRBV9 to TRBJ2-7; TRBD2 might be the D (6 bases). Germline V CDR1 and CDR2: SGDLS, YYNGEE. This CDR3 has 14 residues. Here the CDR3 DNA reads TGTGCCAGCAGCCCCGTCGGGGGAACCTACGAGCAGTGCTTC. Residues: CASSPVGGTYEQCF.

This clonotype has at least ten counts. CDR3 in amino acids: CASSNRASYEQYF. CDR3 coding DNA: TGTGCCAGCAGCAACAGGGCCTCCTACGAGCAGTACTTC. This chain connects TRBV7-9 to TRBJ2-7; D is possibly TRBD1 (6 bases). V dropped 5 bases and J dropped 0 bases, with 8 bases sitting between them. Germline-derived CDR1 and CDR2 are SEHNR and FQNEAQ (reference sequence). CDR3 length: 13 residues.

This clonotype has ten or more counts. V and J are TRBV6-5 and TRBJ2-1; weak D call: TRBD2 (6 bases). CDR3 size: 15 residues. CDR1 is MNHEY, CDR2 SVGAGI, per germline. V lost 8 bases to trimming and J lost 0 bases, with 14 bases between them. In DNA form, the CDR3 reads TGTGCCAGCGCCGGTGGGAGGAGCTCCTACAATGAGCAGTTCTTC. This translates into CASAGGRSSYNEQFF.

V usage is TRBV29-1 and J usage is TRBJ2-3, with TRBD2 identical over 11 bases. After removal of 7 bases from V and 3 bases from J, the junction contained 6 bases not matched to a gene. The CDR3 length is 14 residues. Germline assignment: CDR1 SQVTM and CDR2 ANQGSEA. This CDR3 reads CSDPASGRTDTQYF. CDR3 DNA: TGCAGCGACCCGGCTAGCGGGAGGACAGATACGCAGTATTTT.

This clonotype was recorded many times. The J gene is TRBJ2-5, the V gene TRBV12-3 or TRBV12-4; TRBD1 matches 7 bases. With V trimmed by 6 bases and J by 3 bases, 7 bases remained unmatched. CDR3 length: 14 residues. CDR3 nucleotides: TGTGCCAGCAGCCCGCATACAGGGGAAGAGACCCAGTACTTC. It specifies CASSPHTGEETQYF.

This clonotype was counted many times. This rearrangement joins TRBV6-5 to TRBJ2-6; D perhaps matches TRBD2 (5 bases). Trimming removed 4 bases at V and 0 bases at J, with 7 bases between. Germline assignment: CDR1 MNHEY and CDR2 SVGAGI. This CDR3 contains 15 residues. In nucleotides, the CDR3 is TGTGCCAGCAGTTTCCGGGACTCTGGGGCCAACGTCCTGACTTTC. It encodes CASSFRDSGANVLTF.

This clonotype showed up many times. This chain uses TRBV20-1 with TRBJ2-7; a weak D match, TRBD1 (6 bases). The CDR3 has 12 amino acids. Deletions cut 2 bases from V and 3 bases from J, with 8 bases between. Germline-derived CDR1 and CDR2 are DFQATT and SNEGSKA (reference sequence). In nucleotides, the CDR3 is TGCAGTGCTAGACAGGACAGCTACGAGCAGTACTTC. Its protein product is CSARQDSYEQYF.

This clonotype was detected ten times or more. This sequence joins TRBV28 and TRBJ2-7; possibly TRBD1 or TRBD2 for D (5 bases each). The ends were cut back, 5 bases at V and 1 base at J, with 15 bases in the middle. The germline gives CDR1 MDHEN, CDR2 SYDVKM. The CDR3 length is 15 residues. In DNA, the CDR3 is TGTGCCAGCAGTCCAACTTGGGACGGGTCCTACGAGCAGTACTTC. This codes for CASSPTWDGSYEQYF.

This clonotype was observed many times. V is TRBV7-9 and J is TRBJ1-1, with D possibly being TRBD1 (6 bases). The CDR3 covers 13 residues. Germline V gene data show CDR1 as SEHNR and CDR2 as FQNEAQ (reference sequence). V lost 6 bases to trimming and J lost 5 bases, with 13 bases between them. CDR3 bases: TGTGCCAGCAGTCAGGACAGCTGGACTGAAGCTTTCTTT. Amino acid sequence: CASSQDSWTEAFF.

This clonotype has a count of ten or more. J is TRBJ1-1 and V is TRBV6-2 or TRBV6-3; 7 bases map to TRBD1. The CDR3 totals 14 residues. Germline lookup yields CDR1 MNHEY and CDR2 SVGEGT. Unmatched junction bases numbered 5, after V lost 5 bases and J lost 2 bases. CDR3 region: CASSHWDSNTEAFF. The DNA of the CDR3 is TGTGCCAGCAGTCACTGGGACAGCAACACTGAAGCTTTCTTT.

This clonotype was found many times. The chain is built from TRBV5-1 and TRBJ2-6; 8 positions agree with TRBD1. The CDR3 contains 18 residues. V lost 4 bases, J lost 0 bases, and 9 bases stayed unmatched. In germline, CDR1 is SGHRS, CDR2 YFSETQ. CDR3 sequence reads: CASSHWDRPISGANVLTF. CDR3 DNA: TGCGCCAGCAGCCATTGGGACAGGCCAATCTCTGGGGCCAACGTCCTGACTTTC.

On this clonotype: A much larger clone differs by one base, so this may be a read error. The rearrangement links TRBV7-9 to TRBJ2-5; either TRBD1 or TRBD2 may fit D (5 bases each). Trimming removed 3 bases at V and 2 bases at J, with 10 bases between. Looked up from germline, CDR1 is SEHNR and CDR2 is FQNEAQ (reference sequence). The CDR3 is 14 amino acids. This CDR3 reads CASSFPGRQETQYF. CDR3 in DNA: TGTGCCAGCAGCTTTCCGGGACGTCAAGAGACCCAGTACTTC.

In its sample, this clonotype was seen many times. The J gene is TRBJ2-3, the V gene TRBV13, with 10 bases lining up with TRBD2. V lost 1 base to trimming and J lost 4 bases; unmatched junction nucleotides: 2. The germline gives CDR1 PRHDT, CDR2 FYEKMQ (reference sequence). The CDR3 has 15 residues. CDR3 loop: CASSLALAGADTQYF. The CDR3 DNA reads TGTGCCAGCAGCTTAGCCCTAGCGGGAGCAGATACGCAGTATTTT.

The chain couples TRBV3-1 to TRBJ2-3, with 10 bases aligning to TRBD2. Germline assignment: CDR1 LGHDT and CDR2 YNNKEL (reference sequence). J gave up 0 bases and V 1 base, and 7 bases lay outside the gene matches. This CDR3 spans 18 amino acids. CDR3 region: CASSQVSSGGPSTDTQYF. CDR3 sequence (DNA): TGTGCCAGCAGCCAAGTATCTAGCGGGGGACCTAGCACAGATACGCAGTATTTT.

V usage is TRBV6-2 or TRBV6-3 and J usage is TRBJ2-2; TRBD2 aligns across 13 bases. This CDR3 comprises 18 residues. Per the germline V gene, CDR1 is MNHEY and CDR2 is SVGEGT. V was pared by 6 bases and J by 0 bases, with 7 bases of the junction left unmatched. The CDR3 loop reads CASRRLAGGRANTGELFF. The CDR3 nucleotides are TGTGCCAGCAGGCGACTAGCGGGGGGCCGCGCGAACACCGGGGAGCTGTTTTTT.

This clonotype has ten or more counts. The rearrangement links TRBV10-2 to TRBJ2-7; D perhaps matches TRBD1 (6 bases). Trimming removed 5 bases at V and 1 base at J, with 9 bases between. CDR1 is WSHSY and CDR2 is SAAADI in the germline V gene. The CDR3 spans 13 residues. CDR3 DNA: TGCGCCAGCAGTTACGACAGGTCCTACGAGCAGTACTTC. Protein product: CASSYDRSYEQYF.

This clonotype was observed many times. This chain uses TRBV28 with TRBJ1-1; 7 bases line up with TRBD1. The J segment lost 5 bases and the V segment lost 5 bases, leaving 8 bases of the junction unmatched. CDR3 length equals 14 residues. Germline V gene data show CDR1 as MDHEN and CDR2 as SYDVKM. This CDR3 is CASSKSTGWTEAFF. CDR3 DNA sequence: TGTGCCAGCAGTAAATCGACAGGGTGGACTGAAGCTTTCTTT. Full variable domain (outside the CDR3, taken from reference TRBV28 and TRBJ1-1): DVKVTQSSRYLVKRTGEKVFLECVQDMDHENMFWYRQDPGLGLRLIYFSYDVKMKEKGDIPEGYSVSREKKERFSLILESASTNQTSMYLCASSKSTGWTEAFFGQGTRLTVV.

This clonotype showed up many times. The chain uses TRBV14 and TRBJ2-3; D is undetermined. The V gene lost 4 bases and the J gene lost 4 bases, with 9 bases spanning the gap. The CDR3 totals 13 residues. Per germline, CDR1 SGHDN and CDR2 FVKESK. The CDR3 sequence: CASSPWGADTQYF. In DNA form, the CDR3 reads TGTGCCAGCAGCCCTTGGGGTGCAGATACGCAGTATTTT.

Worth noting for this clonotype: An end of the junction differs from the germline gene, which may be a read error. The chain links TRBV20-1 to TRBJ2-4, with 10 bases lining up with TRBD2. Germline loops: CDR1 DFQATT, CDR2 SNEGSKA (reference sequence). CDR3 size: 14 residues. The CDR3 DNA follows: TGCAGTGTTAGAGATGCAGCGGGGGGGCCCGTAGGGTACTTC. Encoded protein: CSVRDAAGGPVGYF.